This TCR beta chain was retrieved from a study of T cell repertoires in cytomegalovirus infection (dated by TCRdb to the late 2010s). As for the study more broadly: Alongside well-studied HLA-B-restricted epitopes, the peptide stimulations were aimed at recently identified HLA-C-restricted CMV epitopes, whose presentation resists viral immunomodulation. Because public TCR beta signatures pointed to carriage of CMV infection together with the matching HLA type, the HLA type of each donor mattered for the analysis.

The sample's treatment or condition label, in plain terms: in vitro stimulation with specific CMV peptide epitopes to enrich CMV-specific T cells. From the cysteine up to the phenylalanine, the CDR3 has a length of 15 residues. Kept here is only the CDR3 DNA, which spans 45 bases and is read in frame from base 1. As encoded in the germline V gene, CDR1 is MNHEY while CDR2 is SVGEGT. V sheds 2 bases and J sheds 1 base, leaving 11 bases between their ends. This clonotype was seen only a few times. Its antigen is currently not known. No base-level quality is on record; no much larger clone is a single base apart. Paper-wide results and their limitations: Carriers of CMV infection plus the relevant HLA type were discriminated by the cumulative frequency of public TCR beta family members in the study cohort and in an independent approximately 400-donor cohort. The ex vivo response was dominated by HLA-C-restricted CMV-specific TCR beta clonotypes, which also provided the single most frequent clonotype in two of eight donors.

The sample was run on an Illumina HiSeq 1500. TCRdb cleaned the public reads at Q25 with fastp, built clones with MiXCR and kept in-frame beta chains. One record per CDR3 amino acid sequence lists the most common genes and DNA. Present in this sample are roughly 570,000 distinct CDR3 sequences, 35% to 50% of which were seen just once. The ten largest clones capture 40% to 60% of the sample. The TCR sequence derives from a human donor in good health (CMV status not recorded). Some clones in this sample may be carry-over from other donors' samples. In this chain, TRBV6-2 or TRBV6-3 is recombined with TRBJ1-1; TRBD1 might be the D gene, on 5 matching bases. Specimen: cultured PBMCs, collected from culture after CMV antigen stimulation. The CDR3 loop reads CASSYLGVWNTEAFF. In nucleotides, the sequence is TGTGCCAGCAGTTACCTAGGGGTTTGGAACACTGAAGCTTTCTTT.